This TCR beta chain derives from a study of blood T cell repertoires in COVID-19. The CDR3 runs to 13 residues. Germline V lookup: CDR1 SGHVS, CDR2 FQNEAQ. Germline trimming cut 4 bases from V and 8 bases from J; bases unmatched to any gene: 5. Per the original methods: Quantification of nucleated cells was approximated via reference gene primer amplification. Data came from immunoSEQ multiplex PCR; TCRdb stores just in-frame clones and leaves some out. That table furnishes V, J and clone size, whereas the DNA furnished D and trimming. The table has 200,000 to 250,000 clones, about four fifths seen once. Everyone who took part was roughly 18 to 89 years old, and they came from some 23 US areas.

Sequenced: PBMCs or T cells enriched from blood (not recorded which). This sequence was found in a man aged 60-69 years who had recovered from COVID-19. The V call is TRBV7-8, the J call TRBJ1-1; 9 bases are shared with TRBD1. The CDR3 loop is CASSSDRGGEAFF. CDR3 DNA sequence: TGTGCCAGCAGCTCGGACAGGGGCGGGGAAGCTTTCTTT.